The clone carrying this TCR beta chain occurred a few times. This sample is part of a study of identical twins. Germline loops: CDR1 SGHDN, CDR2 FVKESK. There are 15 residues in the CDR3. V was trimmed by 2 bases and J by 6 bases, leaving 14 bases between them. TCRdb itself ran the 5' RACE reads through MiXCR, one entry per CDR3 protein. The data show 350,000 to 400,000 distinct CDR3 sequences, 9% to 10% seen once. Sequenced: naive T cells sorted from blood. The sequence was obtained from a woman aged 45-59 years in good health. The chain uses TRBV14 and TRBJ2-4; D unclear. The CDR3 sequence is CASSQLAKGRNIQYF. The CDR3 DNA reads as TGTGCCAGCAGCCAACTGGCCAAAGGTAGAAACATTCAGTACTTC.